What follows are 15 T cell receptor beta chains derived from one specimen sequenced in a study of cytomegalovirus exposure and HLA in healthy donors. This PCR relied on a set of 60 Vbeta primers and 13 Jbeta primers. Sequencing was performed with immunoSEQ multiplex PCR; in TCRdb, only in-frame clones are kept and a portion is missing. The data contain roughly 150,000 clones, roughly 87% of them singletons. Sequences were obtained from PBMCs. All receptors derive from a girl between 5 and 17 years old in good health and CMV-seropositive.

The CDR3 here is CSLMEVYEQYF. As DNA, the CDR3 is TGCAGTCTTATGGAGGTCTACGAGCAGTACTTC. The chain carries TRBV20-1 and TRBJ2-7; D may be TRBD2 (5 bases). From germline, CDR1 is DFQATT and CDR2 SNEGSKA (reference sequence). V was clipped by 8 bases and J by 3 bases, with 11 bases between them. This CDR3 has 11 residues.

This clone was seen more than once but under ten times. V gene TRBV29-1 combines with J gene TRBJ1-1; tentatively, D is TRBD1 (5 bases). The ends were cut back, 6 bases at V and 4 bases at J, with 24 bases in the middle. This CDR3 region has 16 residues. Germline CDR1 reads SQVTM; CDR2 reads ANQGSEA. The CDR3 region is CSVPRVQGMMSTEAFF. CDR3 DNA: TGCAGCGTACCCAGGGTCCAGGGTATGATGAGCACTGAAGCTTTCTTT.

This chain joins TRBV28 and TRBJ1-1, with a tentative D call TRBD1 (5 bases). Trimming pared 3 bases from V and 7 bases from J, leaving 12 bases between. CDR3 size: 13 residues. In germline, CDR1 is MDHEN, CDR2 SYDVKM. The CDR3 coding sequence is TGTGCCAGCAGTTTTACGACAGCTAGTGAAGCTTTCTTT. It encodes CASSFTTASEAFF.

This clone showed up just a few times. DNA of the CDR3: TGTGCCAGCAGTTTATTGGGGGGCTATGGCTACACCTTC. Its translation: CASSLLGGYGYTF. The V call is TRBV27, the J call TRBJ1-2; weak D call: TRBD1 (5 bases). The CDR3 contains 13 residues. Germline V gives CDR1 MNHEY, CDR2 SMNVEV (reference sequence). The ends were cut back, 1 base at V and 4 bases at J, with 7 bases in the middle.

This clone has just one count. Different DNA sequences within this sample yield the same CDR3. This chain links TRBV2 with TRBJ2-1; D is possibly TRBD2 (5 bases). The V end was cut by 6 bases, the J end by 0 bases, with 12 bases between. CDR3 length: 15 residues. CDR1 is SNHLY and CDR2 is FYNNEI in the germline V gene. CDR3 sequence: CASRATGSSYNEQFF. The DNA for the CDR3 is TGTGCCAGCAGGGCTACGGGGAGCTCCTACAATGAGCAGTTCTTC.

This clone came up a few times. V usage is TRBV5-1 and J usage is TRBJ2-1; 9 nucleotides agree with TRBD2. V was clipped by 2 bases and J by 4 bases; unmatched bases: 10. There are 17 residues in the CDR3. The germline V gene encodes CDR1 SGHRS and CDR2 YFSETQ. CDR3 bases: TGCGCCAGCAGCTTTTTCTTAGCGGGAGTGGGGTACAATGAGCAGTTCTTC. This gives the protein CASSFFLAGVGYNEQFF.

This chain links TRBV5-1 with TRBJ2-1; 15 bases are shared with TRBD2. The CDR3 extends over 17 amino acids. Per germline, CDR1 SGHRS and CDR2 YFSETQ. J lost 9 bases, V lost 2 bases, and 9 bases had no gene match. CDR3 nucleotide sequence: TGCGCCAGCAGCTTAACTGGCCGGACTAGCGGGAGGGTTGAGCAGTTCTTC. Translation: CASSLTGRTSGRVEQFF.

The chain couples TRBV9 to TRBJ2-3, with 7 bases fitting TRBD2. The CDR3 is 16 amino acids. Per the germline V gene, CDR1 is SGDLS and CDR2 is YYNGEE. The V and J ends lost 0 bases and 2 bases, in that order; junction bases with no gene match: 6. CDR3 sequence (DNA): TGTGCCAGCAGCGTAGCGGCTAGCGGTTACACAGATACGCAGTATTTT. Amino acid sequence: CASSVAASGYTDTQYF.

The rearrangement uses TRBV28 and TRBJ2-2, with a weak D call TRBD1 (6 bases). CDR3 length equals 15 residues. V dropped 3 bases and J dropped 4 bases, with 12 bases sitting between them. Per the germline V gene, CDR1 is MDHEN and CDR2 is SYDVKM. The CDR3 region has the DNA TGTGCCAGCAGTTTTGATACAGGGTCCACCGGGGAGCTGTTTTTT. Translation gives CASSFDTGSTGELFF.

The chain links TRBV4-3 to TRBJ2-1; TRBD2 matches 8 bases. The ends lost 3 bases at V and 3 bases at J; junction bases unmatched: 4. CDR1 LGHNA and CDR2 YSLEER come from the germline V gene. This CDR3 comprises 15 residues. In nucleotides, the CDR3 is TGCGCCAGCAGCCATCCGGGGGGGCTCTACAATGAGCAGTTCTTC. The encoded protein is CASSHPGGLYNEQFF.

This chain connects TRBV27 to TRBJ2-1; possibly TRBD2 for D (6 bases). Per the germline V gene, CDR1 is MNHEY and CDR2 is SMNVEV (reference sequence). V was pared by 4 bases and J by 3 bases, with 7 bases between. The CDR3 has 13 residues. CDR3: CASSSTSYNEQFF. CDR3 bases: TGTGCCAGCAGTTCGACTAGCTACAATGAGCAGTTCTTC.

This clone was observed once. The chain joins TRBV28 to TRBJ1-2, with D possibly being TRBD1 (6 bases). From germline, CDR1 is MDHEN and CDR2 SYDVKM. The V end lost 4 bases, the J end lost 3 bases, and 18 bases lay between the germline ends. The CDR3 runs to 16 residues. In DNA, the CDR3 is TGTGCCAGCAGTTCCCATGGACAGCACTTTTACTATGGCTACACCTTC. The encoded protein is CASSSHGQHFYYGYTF.

V is TRBV7-8 and J is TRBJ2-7, with D possibly TRBD2 on 5 matching bases. V lost 4 bases and J 2 bases, leaving 12 bases between the germline ends. CDR3 length: 14 amino acids. Germline V CDR1 and CDR2: SGHVS, FQNEAQ. This CDR3 reads CASSSWERTYEQYF. CDR3 in DNA: TGTGCCAGCAGCTCCTGGGAGCGTACCTACGAGCAGTACTTC.

The V and J genes are TRBV28 and TRBJ2-1; 10 nucleotides agree with TRBD1. Germline V gives CDR1 MDHEN, CDR2 SYDVKM. The V segment lost 7 bases and the J segment 4 bases; nucleotides outside the gene matches: 10. This CDR3 is 16 amino acids long. CDR3 DNA: TGTGCCAGCACGCCGTTGACAGGGGGCAGATACAATGAGCAGTTCTTC. Its translation is CASTPLTGGRYNEQFF.

The genes are TRBV5-6 and TRBJ1-2; D is uncertain. Germline CDR1 reads SGHDT; CDR2 reads YYEEEE. The CDR3 covers 14 residues. V was cut by 4 bases and J by 8 bases, with 18 bases left in between. CDR3 residues: CASSPERLEGGYTF. DNA of the CDR3: TGTGCCAGCAGCCCGGAGAGATTGGAGGGAGGCTACACCTTC.